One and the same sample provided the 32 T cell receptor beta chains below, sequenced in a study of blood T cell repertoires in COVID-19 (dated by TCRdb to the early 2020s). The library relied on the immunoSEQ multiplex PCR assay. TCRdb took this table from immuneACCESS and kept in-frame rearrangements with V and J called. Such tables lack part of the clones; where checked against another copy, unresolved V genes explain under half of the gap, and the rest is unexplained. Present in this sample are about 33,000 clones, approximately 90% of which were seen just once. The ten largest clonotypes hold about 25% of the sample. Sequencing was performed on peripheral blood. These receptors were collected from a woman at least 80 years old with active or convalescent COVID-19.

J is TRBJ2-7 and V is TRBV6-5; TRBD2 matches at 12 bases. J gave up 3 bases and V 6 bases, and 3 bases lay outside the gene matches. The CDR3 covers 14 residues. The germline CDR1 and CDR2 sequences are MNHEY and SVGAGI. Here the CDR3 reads CASRRTSGDYEQYF. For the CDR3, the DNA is TGTGCCAGCAGGAGGACTAGCGGGGACTACGAGCAGTACTTC.

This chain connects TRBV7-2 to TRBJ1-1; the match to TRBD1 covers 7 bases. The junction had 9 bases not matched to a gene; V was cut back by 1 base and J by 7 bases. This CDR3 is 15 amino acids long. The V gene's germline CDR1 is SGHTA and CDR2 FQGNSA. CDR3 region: CASSLDGGRGDEAFF. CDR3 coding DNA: TGTGCCAGCAGCTTAGATGGGGGCAGGGGGGATGAAGCTTTCTTT.

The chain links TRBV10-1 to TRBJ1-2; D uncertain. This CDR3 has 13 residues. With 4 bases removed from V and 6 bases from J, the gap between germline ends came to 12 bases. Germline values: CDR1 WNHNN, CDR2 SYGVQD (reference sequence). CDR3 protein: CASSAGNRDGYTF. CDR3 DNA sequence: TGCGCCAGCAGTGCGGGGAATCGGGATGGCTACACCTTC.

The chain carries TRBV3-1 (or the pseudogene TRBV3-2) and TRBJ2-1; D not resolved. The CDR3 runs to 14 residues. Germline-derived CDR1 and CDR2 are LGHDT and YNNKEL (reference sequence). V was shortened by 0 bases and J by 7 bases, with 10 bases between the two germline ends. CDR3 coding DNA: TGTGCCAGCAGCCAAGATCTGGCCAGGAATGAGCAGTTCTTC. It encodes CASSQDLARNEQFF.

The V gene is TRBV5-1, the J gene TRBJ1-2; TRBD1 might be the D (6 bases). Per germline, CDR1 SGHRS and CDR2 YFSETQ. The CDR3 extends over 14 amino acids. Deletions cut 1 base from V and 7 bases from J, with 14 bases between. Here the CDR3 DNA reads TGCGCCAGCAGCTTGCCAGGGGCGGGCGTTGGCTACACCTTC. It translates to CASSLPGAGVGYTF.

The CDR3: CASSHGLAGGYEQYF. CDR3 nucleotide sequence: TGTGCCAGCAGCCACGGACTAGCGGGGGGGTACGAGCAGTACTTC. The chain uses TRBV28 and TRBJ2-7; TRBD2 aligns across 15 bases. The V segment lost 6 bases and the J segment 4 bases; nucleotides outside the gene matches: 4. This CDR3 is 15 amino acids long. Germline V gives CDR1 MDHEN, CDR2 SYDVKM.

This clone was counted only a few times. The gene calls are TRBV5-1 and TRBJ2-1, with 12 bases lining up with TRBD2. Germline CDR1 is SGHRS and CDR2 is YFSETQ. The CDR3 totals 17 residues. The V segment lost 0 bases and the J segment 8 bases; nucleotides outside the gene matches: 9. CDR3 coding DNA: TGCGCCAGCAGCTTGGTCCCATCTAGCGGGGGGGCCGATGAGCAGTTCTTC. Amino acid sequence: CASSLVPSSGGADEQFF.

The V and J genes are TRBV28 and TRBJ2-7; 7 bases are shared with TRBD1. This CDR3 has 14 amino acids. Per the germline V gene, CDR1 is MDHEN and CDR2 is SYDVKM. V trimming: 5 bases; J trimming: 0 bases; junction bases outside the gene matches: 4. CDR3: CASSTGESSYEQYF. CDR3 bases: TGTGCCAGCAGTACAGGGGAATCCTCCTACGAGCAGTACTTC.

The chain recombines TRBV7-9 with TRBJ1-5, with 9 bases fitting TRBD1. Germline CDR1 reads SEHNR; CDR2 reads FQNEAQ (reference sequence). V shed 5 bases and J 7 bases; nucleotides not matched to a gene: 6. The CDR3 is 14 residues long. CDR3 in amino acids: CASSPTGGGQPQHF. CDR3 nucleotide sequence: TGTGCCAGCAGCCCCACAGGGGGCGGCCAGCCCCAGCATTTT. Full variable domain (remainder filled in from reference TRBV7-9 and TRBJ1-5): DTGVSQNPRHKITKRGQNVTFRCDPISEHNRLYWYRQTLGQGPEFLTYFQNEAQLEKSRLLSDRFSAERPKGSFSTLEIQRTEQGDSAMYLCASSPTGGGQPQHFGDGTRLSIL.

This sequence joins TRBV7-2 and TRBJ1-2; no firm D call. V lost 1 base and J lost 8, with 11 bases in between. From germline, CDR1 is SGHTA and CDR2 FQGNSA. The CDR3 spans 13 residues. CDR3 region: CASSLVLGNGYTF. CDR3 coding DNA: TGTGCCAGCAGCTTAGTCCTAGGAAACGGCTACACCTTC.

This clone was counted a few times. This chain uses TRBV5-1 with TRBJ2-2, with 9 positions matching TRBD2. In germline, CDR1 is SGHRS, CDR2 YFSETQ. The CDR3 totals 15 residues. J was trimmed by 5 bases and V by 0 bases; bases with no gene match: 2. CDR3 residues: CASSLGLAATGELFF. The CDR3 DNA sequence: TGCGCCAGCAGCTTGGGACTAGCGGCTACCGGGGAGCTGTTTTTT.

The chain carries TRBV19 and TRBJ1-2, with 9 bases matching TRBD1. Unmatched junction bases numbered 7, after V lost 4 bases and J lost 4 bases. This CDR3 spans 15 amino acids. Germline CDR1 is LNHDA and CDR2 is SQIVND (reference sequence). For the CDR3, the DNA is TGTGCCAGTAGTACGGGACAGGGAGACGGCTATGGCTACACCTTC. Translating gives CASSTGQGDGYGYTF.

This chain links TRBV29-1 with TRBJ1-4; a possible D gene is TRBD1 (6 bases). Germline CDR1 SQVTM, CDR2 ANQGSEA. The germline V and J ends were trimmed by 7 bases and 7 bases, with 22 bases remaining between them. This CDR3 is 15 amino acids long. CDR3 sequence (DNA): TGCAGCGCCTCCCCGGGGGGGGCTGTCGGTGAAAAACTGTTTTTT. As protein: CSASPGGAVGEKLFF.

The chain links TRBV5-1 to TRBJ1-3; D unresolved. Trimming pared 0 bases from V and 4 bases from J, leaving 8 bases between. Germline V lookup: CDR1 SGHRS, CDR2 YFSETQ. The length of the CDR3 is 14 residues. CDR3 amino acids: CASSLGRLGNTIYF. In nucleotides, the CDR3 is TGCGCCAGCAGCTTGGGCAGGCTAGGAAACACCATATATTTT.

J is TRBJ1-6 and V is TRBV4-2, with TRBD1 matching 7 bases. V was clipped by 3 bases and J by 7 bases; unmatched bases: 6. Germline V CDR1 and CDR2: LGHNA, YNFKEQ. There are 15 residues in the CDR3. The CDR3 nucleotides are TGTGCCAGCAGCCAGAGCCAGGGGGTCAATTCACCCCTCCACTTT. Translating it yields CASSQSQGVNSPLHF.

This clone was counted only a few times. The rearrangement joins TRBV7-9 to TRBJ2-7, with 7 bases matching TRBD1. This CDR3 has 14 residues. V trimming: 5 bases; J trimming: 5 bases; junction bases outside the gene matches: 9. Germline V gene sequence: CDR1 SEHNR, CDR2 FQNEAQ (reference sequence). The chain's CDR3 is CASSRQGVLDEQYF. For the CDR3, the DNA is TGTGCCAGCAGCCGCCAGGGGGTCCTGGACGAGCAGTACTTC.

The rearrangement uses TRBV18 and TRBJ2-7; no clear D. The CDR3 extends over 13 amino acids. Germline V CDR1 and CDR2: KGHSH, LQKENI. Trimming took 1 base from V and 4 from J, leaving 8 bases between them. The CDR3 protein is CASSPHNNYEQYF. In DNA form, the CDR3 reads TGTGCCAGCTCACCACATAATAATTACGAGCAGTACTTC.

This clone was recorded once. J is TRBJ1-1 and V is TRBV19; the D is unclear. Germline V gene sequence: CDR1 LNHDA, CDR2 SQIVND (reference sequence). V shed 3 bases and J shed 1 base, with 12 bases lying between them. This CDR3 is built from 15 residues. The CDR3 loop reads CASSMGGLGNTEAFF. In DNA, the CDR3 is TGTGCCAGTAGTATGGGTGGACTCGGGAACACTGAAGCTTTCTTT. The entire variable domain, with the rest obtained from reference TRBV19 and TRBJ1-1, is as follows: DGGITQSPKYLFRKEGQNVTLSCEQNLNHDAMYWYRQDPGQGLRLIYYSQIVNDFQKGDIAEGYSVSREKKESFPLTVTSAQKNPTAFYLCASSMGGLGNTEAFFGQGTRLTVV.

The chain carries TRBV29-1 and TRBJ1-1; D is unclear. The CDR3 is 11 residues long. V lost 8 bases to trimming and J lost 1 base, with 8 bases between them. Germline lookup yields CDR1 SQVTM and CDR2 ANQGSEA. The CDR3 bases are TGCAGCACAACAGCGAACACTGAAGCTTTCTTT. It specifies CSTTANTEAFF. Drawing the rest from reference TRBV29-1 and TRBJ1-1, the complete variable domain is SAVISQKPSRDICQRGTSLTIQCQVDSQVTMMFWYRQQPGQSLTLIATANQGSEATYESGFVIDKFPISRPNLTFSTLTVSNMSPEDSSIYLCSTTANTEAFFGQGTRLTVV.

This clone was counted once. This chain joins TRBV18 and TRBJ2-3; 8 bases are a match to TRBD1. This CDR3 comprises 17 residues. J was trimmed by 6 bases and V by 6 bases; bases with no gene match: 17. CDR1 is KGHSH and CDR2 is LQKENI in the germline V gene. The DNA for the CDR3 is TGTGCCAGCTCCCCCCCGCGGACAGGGCCCTGGTCGGATACGCAGTATTTT. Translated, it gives CASSPPRTGPWSDTQYF.

CDR3 sequence (DNA): TGTGCCAGCAGCCAAGGGGGAAAGAACACTGAAGCTTTCTTT. It codes for CASSQGGKNTEAFF. V gene TRBV28 combines with J gene TRBJ1-1; the D gene is possibly TRBD1 (6 bases). The CDR3 has 14 amino acids. Germline-derived CDR1 and CDR2 are MDHEN and SYDVKM. V lost 6 bases and J 1 base, leaving 12 bases between the germline ends.

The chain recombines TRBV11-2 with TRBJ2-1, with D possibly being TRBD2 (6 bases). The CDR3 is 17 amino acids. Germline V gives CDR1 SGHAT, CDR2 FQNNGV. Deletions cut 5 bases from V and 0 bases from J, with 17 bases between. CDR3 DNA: TGTGCCAGCAGCCAGGCGGGGCGGCTGAACTCCTACAATGAGCAGTTCTTC. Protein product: CASSQAGRLNSYNEQFF.

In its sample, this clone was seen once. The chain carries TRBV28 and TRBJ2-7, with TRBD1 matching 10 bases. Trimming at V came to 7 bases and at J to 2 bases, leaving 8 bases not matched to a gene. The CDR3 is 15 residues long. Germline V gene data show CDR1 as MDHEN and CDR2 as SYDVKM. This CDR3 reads CASIGRTGGPYEQYF. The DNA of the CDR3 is TGTGCCAGCATTGGTAGGACAGGGGGGCCCTACGAGCAGTACTTC.

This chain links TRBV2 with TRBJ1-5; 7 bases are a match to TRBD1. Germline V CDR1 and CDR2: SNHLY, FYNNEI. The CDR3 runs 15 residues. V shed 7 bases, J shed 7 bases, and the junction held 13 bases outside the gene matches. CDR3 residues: CASTSMTGIGQPQHF. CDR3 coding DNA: TGTGCCAGCACCTCTATGACAGGGATTGGACAGCCCCAGCATTTT.

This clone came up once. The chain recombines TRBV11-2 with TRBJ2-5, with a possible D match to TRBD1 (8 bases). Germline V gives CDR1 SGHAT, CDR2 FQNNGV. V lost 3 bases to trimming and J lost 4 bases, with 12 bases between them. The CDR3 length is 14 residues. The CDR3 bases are TGTGCCAGCAGCTTTACAGGGGGGGGAGAGACCCAGTACTTC. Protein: CASSFTGGGETQYF.

The DNA for the CDR3 is TGTGCCAGTAGTATCCCAGGGCATCCCCCAATCTATGGCTACACCTTC. It codes for CASSIPGHPPIYGYTF. The gene calls are TRBV19 and TRBJ1-2; D may be TRBD1 (5 bases). Per germline, CDR1 LNHDA and CDR2 SQIVND (reference sequence). The CDR3 runs 16 residues. V was cut by 3 bases and J by 4 bases, with 18 bases left in between.

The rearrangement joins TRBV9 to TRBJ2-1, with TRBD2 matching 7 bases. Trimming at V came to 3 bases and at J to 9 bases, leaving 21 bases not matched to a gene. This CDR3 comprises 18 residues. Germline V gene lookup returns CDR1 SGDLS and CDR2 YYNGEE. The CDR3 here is CASSEHDLAAGVLGEQFF. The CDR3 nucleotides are TGTGCCAGCAGCGAACATGATCTAGCGGCGGGGGTTCTCGGTGAGCAGTTCTTC.

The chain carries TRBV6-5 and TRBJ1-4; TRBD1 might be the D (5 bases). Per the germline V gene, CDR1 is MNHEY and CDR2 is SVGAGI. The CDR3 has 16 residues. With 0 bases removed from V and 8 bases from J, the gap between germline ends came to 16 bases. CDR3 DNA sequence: TGTGCCAGCAGTTACTCGACGGCAGGGTTGGGCGAAAAACTGTTTTTT. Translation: CASSYSTAGLGEKLFF.

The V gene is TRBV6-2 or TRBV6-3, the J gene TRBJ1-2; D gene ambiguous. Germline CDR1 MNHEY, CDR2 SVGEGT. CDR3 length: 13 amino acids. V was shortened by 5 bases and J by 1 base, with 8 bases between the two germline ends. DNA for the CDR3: TGTGCCAGCAGTCTTAGTCTTAACTATGGCTACACCTTC. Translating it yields CASSLSLNYGYTF.

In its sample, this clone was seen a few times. CDR3 in DNA: TGTGCCAGCAGCCCGAGCGGGGGGGCCGGTACGCAGTATTTT. Translating gives CASSPSGGAGTQYF. The V call is TRBV5-4, the J call TRBJ2-3, with 10 bases aligning to TRBD2. The germline CDR1 and CDR2 sequences are SGHNT and YYREEE (reference sequence). J gave up 8 bases and V 4 bases, and 7 bases lay outside the gene matches. The CDR3 is 14 amino acids.

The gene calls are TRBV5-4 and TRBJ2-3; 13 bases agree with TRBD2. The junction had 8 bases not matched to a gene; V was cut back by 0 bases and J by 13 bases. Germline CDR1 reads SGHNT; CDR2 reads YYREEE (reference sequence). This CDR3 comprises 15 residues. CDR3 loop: CASSLAGTSGKAEYF. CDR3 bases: TGTGCCAGCAGCTTGGCCGGGACTAGCGGGAAGGCCGAGTATTTT.

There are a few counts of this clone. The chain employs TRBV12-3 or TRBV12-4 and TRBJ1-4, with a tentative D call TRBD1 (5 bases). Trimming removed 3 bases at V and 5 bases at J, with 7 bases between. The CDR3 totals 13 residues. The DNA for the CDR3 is TGTGCCAGCAGTTTCCCAGGGAATGAAAAACTGTTTTTT. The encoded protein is CASSFPGNEKLFF.